These 26 T cell receptor beta chains came from one sample sequenced in a study of T cells in Graves' hyperthyroidism and ophthalmopathy. The source material, RNA transcripts, was used to amplify TCR beta CDR3 regions. TCR CDR3 underwent first-round RT-PCR with the HTBI primer set. Using its own MiXCR run on the multiplex PCR reads, TCRdb lists one record per CDR3 protein. The sample contains 380,000 or so distinct CDR3 sequences, approximately 13% of which appear only once. Sequenced material: blood. The source of these receptors is a man aged 30 to 39 with Graves' hyperthyroidism that later progressed to Graves' ophthalmopathy.

With regard to this clonotype: A much bigger clone sits one base away, suggesting this may be a read error. The genes are TRBV20-1 and TRBJ1-5; 7 bases line up with TRBD1. Germline values: CDR1 DFQATT, CDR2 SNEGSKA (reference sequence). This CDR3 has 12 residues. In nucleotides, the CDR3 is TGCACTGCTAGGGACAGAGATCAGCCCCAGCATTTT. Its protein product is CTARDRDQPQHF.

V gene TRBV7-9 combines with J gene TRBJ2-1, with 11 bases that match TRBD2. CDR1 is SEHNR, CDR2 FQNEAQ, per germline (reference sequence). CDR3 length: 15 residues. Trimming cost V 5 bases and J 10 bases; bases outside gene matches: 10. The CDR3 reads CASSALSGGAQEQFF. CDR3 nucleotide sequence: TGTGCCAGCAGCGCCCTTAGCGGGGGGGCCCAGGAGCAGTTCTTC.

This clonotype has ten or more counts. The J gene is TRBJ2-5, the V gene TRBV12-3 or TRBV12-4; TRBD1 agrees at 7 bases. The CDR3 totals 12 residues. V trimming: 7 bases; J trimming: 3 bases; junction bases outside the gene matches: 2. The CDR3 here is CASTGGEETQYF. CDR3 bases: TGTGCCAGCACAGGGGGAGAAGAGACCCAGTACTTC.

This clonotype was recorded a few times. The CDR3 nucleotides are TGTGCCAGCAGTCCAGAGCTATACCAAGAGACCCAGTACTTC. Protein product: CASSPELYQETQYF. V and J are TRBV28 and TRBJ2-5, with D unclear. V lost 5 bases to trimming and J lost 0 bases, with 10 bases between them. The CDR3 consists of 14 residues. The germline gives CDR1 MDHEN, CDR2 SYDVKM.

This clonotype occurred many times. The chain links TRBV5-1 to TRBJ2-7; D uncertain. The CDR3 is 15 residues long. Trimming removed 0 bases from V and 1 base from J, with 11 bases in between. Germline V gives CDR1 SGHRS, CDR2 YFSETQ. Written as DNA, the CDR3 is TGCGCCAGCAGCTTGGATTCGACAATTTCCTACGAGCAGTACTTC. Its protein is CASSLDSTISYEQYF.

This clonotype was seen a few times. The rearrangement joins TRBV29-1 to TRBJ1-1; D might be TRBD1 (5 bases). Germline CDR1 reads SQVTM; CDR2 reads ANQGSEA. This CDR3 has 14 amino acids. V lost 7 bases and J 1 base, leaving 16 bases between the germline ends. The CDR3 coding sequence is TGCAGCGCTCGGGGGTCGGTTGGGAACACTGAAGCTTTCTTT. It encodes CSARGSVGNTEAFF.

About this clonotype: Being one base from a much bigger clone, this may be a read error. This rearrangement joins TRBV7-2 to TRBJ2-1; the D gene could be TRBD1 or TRBD2 (6 bases each). CDR3 length: 16 residues. CDR1 is SGHTA and CDR2 is FQGNSA in the germline V gene. Here the CDR3 DNA reads TGTGCCAGCAGCTTACGTGGGGGGCACTCCTACAATGGGCAGTTCTTC. It specifies CASSLRGGHSYNGQFF.

This clonotype was recorded many times. V and J are TRBV5-1 and TRBJ1-1, with D unresolved. Germline V gene lookup returns CDR1 SGHRS and CDR2 YFSETQ. The V gene lost 4 bases and the J gene lost 3 bases, with 10 bases spanning the gap. The CDR3 totals 13 residues. The CDR3 region has the DNA TGCGCCAGCAGCCCCGGACGGGACACTGAAGCTTTCTTT. This sequence encodes CASSPGRDTEAFF.

J is TRBJ1-1 and V is TRBV11-3; unclear D gene. Germline V gene sequence: CDR1 SGHNT, CDR2 YENEEA. CDR3 length: 14 residues. Deletions cut 3 bases from V and 0 bases from J, with 8 bases between. The CDR3 DNA reads as TGTGCCAGCAGCTTTTCTTCTATGAACACTGAAGCTTTCTTT. Residues: CASSFSSMNTEAFF.

The rearrangement links TRBV28 to TRBJ2-6; D possibly uses TRBD1 or TRBD2 (5 bases each). The CDR3 extends over 17 amino acids. V was trimmed by 3 bases and J by 2 bases, leaving 14 bases between them. Germline loops: CDR1 MDHEN, CDR2 SYDVKM. The CDR3 is CASSFGGQGAGANVLTF. DNA for the CDR3: TGTGCCAGCAGTTTCGGCGGGCAAGGGGCTGGGGCCAACGTCCTGACTTTC.

This clonotype was detected only a few times. The chain recombines TRBV19 with TRBJ1-1; no reliable D call. The CDR3 spans 13 residues. V was cut by 3 bases and J by 5 bases, with 10 bases left in between. Germline V gene sequence: CDR1 LNHDA, CDR2 SQIVND (reference sequence). The CDR3 bases are TGTGCCAGTAGTATGCGGGAGGGTACTGAAGCTTTCTTT. It codes for CASSMREGTEAFF.

The chain recombines TRBV4-2 with TRBJ2-5; the D gene is possibly TRBD2 (5 bases). The CDR3 runs 15 residues. Germline loops: CDR1 LGHNA, CDR2 YNFKEQ. Trimming stripped 4 bases from V and 2 bases from J, with 14 bases between. CDR3: CASSPRLREQETQYF. The CDR3 region has the DNA TGTGCCAGCAGCCCACGACTACGGGAACAAGAGACCCAGTACTTC.

This clonotype occurred many times. This chain links TRBV28 with TRBJ1-5, with D possibly TRBD1 on 6 matching bases. There are 14 residues in the CDR3. Germline values: CDR1 MDHEN, CDR2 SYDVKM. V gave up 3 bases and J gave up 2 bases, with 8 bases separating them. DNA for the CDR3: TGTGCCAGCAGTTTTTGGGGGCGCAATCAGCCCCAGCATTTT. This gives the protein CASSFWGRNQPQHF.

The sample holds a few counts of this clonotype. The chain carries TRBV20-1 and TRBJ1-4; 8 bases map to TRBD1. This CDR3 region has 14 residues. Germline loops: CDR1 DFQATT, CDR2 SNEGSKA (reference sequence). J lost 6 bases, V lost 6 bases, and 9 bases had no gene match. CDR3 DNA sequence: TGCAGTGCGAGGAACTACAGGGGGGATGAAAAACTGTTTTTT. The encoded protein is CSARNYRGDEKLFF.

The rearrangement links TRBV4-1 to TRBJ1-1; D remains ambiguous. Germline V CDR1 and CDR2: MGHRA, YSYEKL. This CDR3 region has 15 residues. Trimming shortened V by 1 base and J by 6 bases, and 15 bases separated the two germline ends. The CDR3 protein is CASSQAPGLGPEAFF. The CDR3, as DNA: TGCGCCAGCAGCCAAGCCCCCGGACTCGGTCCTGAAGCTTTCTTT.

This clonotype occurred many times. The chain employs TRBV11-2 and TRBJ2-5; TRBD1 matches at 7 bases. Germline loops: CDR1 SGHAT, CDR2 FQNNGV. V gave up 4 bases and J gave up 1 base; unmatched junction bases: 6. This CDR3 has 15 residues. CDR3 protein: CASSSEDRPQETQYF. CDR3 bases: TGTGCCAGCAGCTCGGAGGACAGGCCCCAAGAGACCCAGTACTTC.

The J gene is TRBJ2-5, the V gene TRBV19, with D unresolved. This CDR3 spans 13 amino acids. Germline CDR1 LNHDA, CDR2 SQIVND (reference sequence). V lost 6 bases, J lost 2 bases, and 10 bases lay in between. This chain's CDR3 is CASSSTRQETQYF. CDR3 DNA sequence: TGTGCCAGTAGCTCAACCAGACAAGAGACCCAGTACTTC.

This clonotype was observed at least ten times. This chain uses TRBV20-1 with TRBJ1-1; 8 nucleotides align to TRBD1. V lost 6 bases and J lost 4; bases outside the gene matches: 10. The V gene's germline CDR1 is DFQATT and CDR2 SNEGSKA (reference sequence). The CDR3 extends over 14 amino acids. In DNA form, the CDR3 reads TGCAGTGCACCAAGGACAGGGAGGGGCACTGAAGCTTTCTTT. It specifies CSAPRTGRGTEAFF.

The genes are TRBV20-1 and TRBJ1-2; 9 bases align to TRBD1. This CDR3 comprises 14 residues. The germline CDR1 and CDR2 sequences are DFQATT and SNEGSKA (reference sequence). Trimming took 3 bases from V and 7 from J; bases not matched to a gene: 9. CDR3 bases: TGCAGTGCTAGTTGGGACAGGGAGCGGAGTGGCTACACCTTC. Translated: CSASWDRERSGYTF.

This clonotype was recorded many times. This sequence joins TRBV29-1 and TRBJ2-5, with 8 bases that match TRBD2. The CDR3 consists of 14 residues. J was trimmed by 0 bases and V by 4 bases; bases with no gene match: 4. CDR1 is SQVTM and CDR2 is ANQGSEA in the germline V gene. The CDR3 loop reads CSVARGAYQETQYF. CDR3 in DNA: TGCAGCGTTGCGCGGGGGGCTTACCAAGAGACCCAGTACTTC.

This clonotype was observed at least ten times. This chain joins TRBV5-5 and TRBJ1-6, with TRBD1 identical over 7 bases. This CDR3 has 13 residues. Germline trimming cut 4 bases from V and 11 bases from J; bases unmatched to any gene: 6. Germline loops: CDR1 SGHKS, CDR2 YYEKEE (reference sequence). The DNA for the CDR3 is TGTGCCAGCAGCCTAGCAGGGGGGCCACCCCTCCACTTT. Its protein product is CASSLAGGPPLHF. Together with reference TRBV5-5 and TRBJ1-6, the CDR3 gives the full variable domain: DAGVTQSPTHLIKTRGQQVTLRCSPISGHKSVSWYQQVLGQGPQFIFQYYEKEERGRGNFPDRFSARQFPNYSSELNVNALLLGDSALYLCASSLAGGPPLHFGNGTRLTVT.

This clonotype was counted at least ten times. The V call is TRBV6-5, the J call TRBJ2-1, with D possibly TRBD2 on 7 matching bases. CDR3 length: 15 amino acids. Germline V gene lookup returns CDR1 MNHEY and CDR2 SVGAGI. Trimming left V 2 bases short and J 4 bases short, with 12 bases between. The CDR3 region is CASSYKGGLYNEQFF. CDR3 nucleotide sequence: TGTGCCAGCAGTTACAAGGGGGGACTATACAATGAGCAGTTCTTC.

A few counts support this clonotype. The chain has TRBV30 and TRBJ2-6; D call uncertain. The CDR3 contains 14 residues. Trimming shortened V by 3 bases and J by 2 bases, and 8 bases separated the two germline ends. Germline-derived CDR1 and CDR2 are GTSNPN and SVGIG (reference sequence). The CDR3 spells CAWREVAGANVLTF. Written as DNA, the CDR3 is TGTGCCTGGAGAGAGGTAGCTGGGGCCAACGTCCTGACTTTC.

In this sample, this clonotype turned up many times. This sequence joins TRBV6-6 and TRBJ2-5, with D unresolved. V lost 2 bases and J 2 bases, leaving 6 bases between the germline ends. The CDR3 runs 13 residues. Per the germline V gene, CDR1 is MNHNY and CDR2 is SVGAGI (reference sequence). The CDR3 spells CASSYGIQETQYF. CDR3 nucleotide sequence: TGTGCCAGCAGTTACGGCATACAAGAGACCCAGTACTTC.

This clonotype has at least ten counts. The CDR3 sequence: CASTVNSEVEAFF. The CDR3 region has the DNA TGTGCCAGCACCGTAAATAGTGAGGTTGAAGCTTTCTTT. The chain couples TRBV11-2 to TRBJ1-1; no clear D. The length of the CDR3 is 13 residues. V was cut by 7 bases and J by 7 bases, with 16 bases left in between. Per germline, CDR1 SGHAT and CDR2 FQNNGV.

With respect to this clonotype: This clone may be a read error of a much larger clone one base away. This CDR3 fails to terminate in the conserved phenylalanine or tryptophan, so it likely reflects a read error. The chain is built from TRBV6-5 and TRBJ1-4; D not resolved. The ends were cut back, 2 bases at V and 5 bases at J, with 9 bases in the middle. Germline-derived CDR1 and CDR2 are MNHEY and SVGAGI. There are 14 residues in the CDR3. The CDR3 region has the DNA TGTGCCAGCAGTTACGGCCAGAACAATGAAAAACTGTTTATT. Its translation is CASSYGQNNEKLFI.